This TCR beta chain was sequenced in a study of blood T cell repertoires in COVID-19. Overall study context: The United States, Italy and Spain supplied acute and convalescent COVID-19 samples.

The repertoire was sequenced with immunoSEQ multiplex PCR; TCRdb's copy has only in-frame clones and lacks some. This table has about 230,000 clones, approximately 82% appearing once. Trimming pared 6 bases from V and 0 bases from J, leaving 12 bases between. CDR3 length: 15 residues. Germline CDR1 is MDHEN and CDR2 is SYDVKM. J is TRBJ1-5 and V is TRBV28; the D gene is possibly TRBD1 (6 bases). Sequenced: peripheral blood. This clonotype originated in a woman in her 70s with active or convalescent COVID-19. The CDR3 loop reads CASSPGDRSNQPQHF. Here the CDR3 DNA reads TGTGCCAGCAGCCCAGGGGACCGTAGCAATCAGCCCCAGCATTTT.